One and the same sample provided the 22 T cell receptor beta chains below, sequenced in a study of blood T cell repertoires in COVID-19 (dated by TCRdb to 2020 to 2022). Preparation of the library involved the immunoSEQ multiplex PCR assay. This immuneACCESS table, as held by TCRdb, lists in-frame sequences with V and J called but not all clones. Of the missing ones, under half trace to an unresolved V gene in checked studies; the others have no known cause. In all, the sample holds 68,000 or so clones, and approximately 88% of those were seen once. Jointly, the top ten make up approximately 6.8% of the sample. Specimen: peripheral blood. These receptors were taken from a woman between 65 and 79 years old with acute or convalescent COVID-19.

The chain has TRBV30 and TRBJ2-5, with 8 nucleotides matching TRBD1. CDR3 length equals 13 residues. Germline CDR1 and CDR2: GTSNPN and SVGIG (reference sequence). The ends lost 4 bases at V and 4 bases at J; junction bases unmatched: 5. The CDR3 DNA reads TGTGCCTGGAACAGGGGGTTGGGAGAGACCCAGTACTTC. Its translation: CAWNRGLGETQYF.

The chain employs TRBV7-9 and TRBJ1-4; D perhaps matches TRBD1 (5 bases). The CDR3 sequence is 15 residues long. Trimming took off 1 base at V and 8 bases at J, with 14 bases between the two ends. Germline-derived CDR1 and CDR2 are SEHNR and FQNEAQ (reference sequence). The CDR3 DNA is TGTGCCAGCAGCTTAGGTGGCGGGGCACAAGAAAAACTGTTTTTT. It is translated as CASSLGGGAQEKLFF.

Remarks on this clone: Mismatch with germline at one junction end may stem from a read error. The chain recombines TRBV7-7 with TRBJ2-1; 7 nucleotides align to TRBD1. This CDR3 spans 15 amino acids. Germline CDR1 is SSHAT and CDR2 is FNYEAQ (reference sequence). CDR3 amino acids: CASSPSRGSRNEQFF. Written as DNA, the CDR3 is TGTGCTAGCAGTCCCTCCAGGGGGAGTAGGAATGAGCAGTTCTTC.

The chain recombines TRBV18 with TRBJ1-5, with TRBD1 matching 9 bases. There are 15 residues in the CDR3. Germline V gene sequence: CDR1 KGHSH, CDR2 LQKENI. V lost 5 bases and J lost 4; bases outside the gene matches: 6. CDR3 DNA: TGTGCCAGCTCAGCTTCGGGACAGGGAAATCAGCCCCAGCATTTT. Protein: CASSASGQGNQPQHF.

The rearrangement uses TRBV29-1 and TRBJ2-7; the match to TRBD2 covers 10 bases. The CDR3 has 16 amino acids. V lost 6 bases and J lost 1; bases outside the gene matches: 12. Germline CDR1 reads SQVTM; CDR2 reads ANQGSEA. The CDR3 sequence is CSVEISGTSDSYEQYF. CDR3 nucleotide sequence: TGCAGCGTAGAAATATCCGGGACTAGCGATTCCTACGAGCAGTACTTC.

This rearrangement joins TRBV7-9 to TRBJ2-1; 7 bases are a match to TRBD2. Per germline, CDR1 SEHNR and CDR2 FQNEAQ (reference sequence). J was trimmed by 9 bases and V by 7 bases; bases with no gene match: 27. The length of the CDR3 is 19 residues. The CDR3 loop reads CASILRIQLGTGGRGEQFF. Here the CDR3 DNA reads TGTGCCAGCATTCTGCGGATCCAGTTGGGGACGGGAGGTCGGGGTGAGCAGTTCTTC.

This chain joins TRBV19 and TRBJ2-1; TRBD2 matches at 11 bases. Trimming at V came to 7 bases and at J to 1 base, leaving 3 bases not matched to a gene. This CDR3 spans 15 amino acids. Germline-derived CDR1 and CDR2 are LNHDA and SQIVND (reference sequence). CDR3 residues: CASKGTSGSYNEQFF. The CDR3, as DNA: TGTGCCAGTAAGGGGACTAGCGGTTCCTACAATGAGCAGTTCTTC.

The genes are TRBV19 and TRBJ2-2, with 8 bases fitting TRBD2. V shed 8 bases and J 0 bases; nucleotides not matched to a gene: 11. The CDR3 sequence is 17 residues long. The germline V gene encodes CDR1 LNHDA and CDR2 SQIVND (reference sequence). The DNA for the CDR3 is TGTGCCAGTCGAACTAGCGGCTACATTTCGAACACCGGGGAGCTGTTTTTT. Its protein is CASRTSGYISNTGELFF.

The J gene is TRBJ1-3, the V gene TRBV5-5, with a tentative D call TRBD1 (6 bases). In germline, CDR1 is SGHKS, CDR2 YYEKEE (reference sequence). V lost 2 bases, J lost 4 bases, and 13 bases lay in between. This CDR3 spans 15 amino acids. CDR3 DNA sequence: TGTGCCAGCAGCTTAACCAGGGGAGAAGGAAACACCATATATTTT. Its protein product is CASSLTRGEGNTIYF.

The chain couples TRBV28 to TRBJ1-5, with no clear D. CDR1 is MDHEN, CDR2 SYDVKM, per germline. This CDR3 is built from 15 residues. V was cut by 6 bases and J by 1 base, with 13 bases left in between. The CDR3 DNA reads TGTGCCAGCAGGGAACCAACCAGGAGCAATCAGCCCCAGCATTTT. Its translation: CASREPTRSNQPQHF.

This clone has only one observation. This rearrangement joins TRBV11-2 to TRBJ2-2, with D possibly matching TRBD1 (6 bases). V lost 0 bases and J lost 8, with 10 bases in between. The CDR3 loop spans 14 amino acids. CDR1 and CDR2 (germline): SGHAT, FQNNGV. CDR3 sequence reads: CASSLEVRGGELFF. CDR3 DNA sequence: TGTGCCAGCAGCTTAGAAGTCAGGGGAGGGGAGCTGTTTTTT.

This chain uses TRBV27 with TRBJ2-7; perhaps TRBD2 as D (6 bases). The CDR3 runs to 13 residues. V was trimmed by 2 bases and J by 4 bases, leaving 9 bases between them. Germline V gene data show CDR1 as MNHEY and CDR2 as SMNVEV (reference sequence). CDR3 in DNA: TGTGCCAGCAGTTTAAGGGAGGCTTACGAGCAGTACTTC. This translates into CASSLREAYEQYF.

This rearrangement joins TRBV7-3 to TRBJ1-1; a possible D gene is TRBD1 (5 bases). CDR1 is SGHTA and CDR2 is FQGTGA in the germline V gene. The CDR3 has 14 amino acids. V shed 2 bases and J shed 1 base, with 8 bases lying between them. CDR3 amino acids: CASSLLGQNTEAFF. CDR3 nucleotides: TGTGCCAGCAGCTTATTAGGACAGAACACTGAAGCTTTCTTT.

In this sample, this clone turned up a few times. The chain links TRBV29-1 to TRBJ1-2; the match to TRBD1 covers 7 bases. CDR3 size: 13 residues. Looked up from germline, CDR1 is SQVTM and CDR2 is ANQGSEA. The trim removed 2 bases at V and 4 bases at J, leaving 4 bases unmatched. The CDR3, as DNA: TGCAGCGTTGAAAGGGGGCTGGGCTATGGCTACACCTTC. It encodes CSVERGLGYGYTF.

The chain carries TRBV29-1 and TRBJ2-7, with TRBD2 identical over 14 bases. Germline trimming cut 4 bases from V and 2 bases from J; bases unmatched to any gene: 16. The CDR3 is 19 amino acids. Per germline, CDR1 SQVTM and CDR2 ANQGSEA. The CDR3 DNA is TGCAGCGTTGGAACTCCGGGACTAGCGGGAGAGGCGGCGACCTACGAGCAGTACTTC. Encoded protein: CSVGTPGLAGEAATYEQYF.

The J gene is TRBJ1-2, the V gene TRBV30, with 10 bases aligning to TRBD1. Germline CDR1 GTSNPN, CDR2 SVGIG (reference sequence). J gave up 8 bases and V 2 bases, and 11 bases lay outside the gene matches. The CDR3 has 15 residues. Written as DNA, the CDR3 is TGTGCCTGGAGTCACCTGGGACAGGGGATCCCCGGCTACACCTTC. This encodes CAWSHLGQGIPGYTF.

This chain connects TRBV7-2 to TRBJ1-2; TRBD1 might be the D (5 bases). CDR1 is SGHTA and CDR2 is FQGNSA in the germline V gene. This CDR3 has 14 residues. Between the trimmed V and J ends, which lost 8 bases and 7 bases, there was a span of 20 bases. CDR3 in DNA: TGTGCCAGCCGGAGGGGCAGGGAGGTGTCTGGCTACACCTTC. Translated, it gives CASRRGREVSGYTF.

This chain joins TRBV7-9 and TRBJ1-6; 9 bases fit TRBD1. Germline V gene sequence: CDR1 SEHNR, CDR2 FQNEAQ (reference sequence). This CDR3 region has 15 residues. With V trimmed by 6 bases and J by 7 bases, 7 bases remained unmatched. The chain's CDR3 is CASRFTTGGNSPLHF. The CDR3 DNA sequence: TGTGCCAGCAGGTTTACCACAGGGGGCAATTCACCCCTCCACTTT.

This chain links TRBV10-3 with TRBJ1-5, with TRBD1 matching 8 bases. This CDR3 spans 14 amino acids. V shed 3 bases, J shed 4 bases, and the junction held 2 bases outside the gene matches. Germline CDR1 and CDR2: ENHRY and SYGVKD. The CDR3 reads CAISERTGNQPQHF. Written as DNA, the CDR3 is TGTGCCATCAGTGAAAGGACAGGGAATCAGCCCCAGCATTTT.

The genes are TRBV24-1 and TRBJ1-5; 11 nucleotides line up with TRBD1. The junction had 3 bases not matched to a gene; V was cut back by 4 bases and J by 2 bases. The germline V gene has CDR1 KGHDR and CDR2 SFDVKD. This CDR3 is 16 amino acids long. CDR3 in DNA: TGTGCCACCAGTGACCCGGGACAGGGGGGCAATCAGCCCCAGCATTTT. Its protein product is CATSDPGQGGNQPQHF.

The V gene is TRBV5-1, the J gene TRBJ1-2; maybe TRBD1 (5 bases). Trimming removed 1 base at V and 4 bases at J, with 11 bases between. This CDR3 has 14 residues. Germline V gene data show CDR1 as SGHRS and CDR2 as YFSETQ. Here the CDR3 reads CASSLPGGSYGYTF. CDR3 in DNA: TGCGCCAGCAGCTTGCCCGGGGGGTCCTATGGCTACACCTTC.

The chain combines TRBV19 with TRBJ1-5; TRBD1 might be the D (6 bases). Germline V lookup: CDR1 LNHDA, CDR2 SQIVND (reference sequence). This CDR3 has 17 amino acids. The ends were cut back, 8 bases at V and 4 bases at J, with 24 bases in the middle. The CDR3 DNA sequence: TGTGCCAGTTCTCCCCTAGGGGGGGGCGGATGGAATCAGCCCCAGCATTTT. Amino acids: CASSPLGGGGWNQPQHF.